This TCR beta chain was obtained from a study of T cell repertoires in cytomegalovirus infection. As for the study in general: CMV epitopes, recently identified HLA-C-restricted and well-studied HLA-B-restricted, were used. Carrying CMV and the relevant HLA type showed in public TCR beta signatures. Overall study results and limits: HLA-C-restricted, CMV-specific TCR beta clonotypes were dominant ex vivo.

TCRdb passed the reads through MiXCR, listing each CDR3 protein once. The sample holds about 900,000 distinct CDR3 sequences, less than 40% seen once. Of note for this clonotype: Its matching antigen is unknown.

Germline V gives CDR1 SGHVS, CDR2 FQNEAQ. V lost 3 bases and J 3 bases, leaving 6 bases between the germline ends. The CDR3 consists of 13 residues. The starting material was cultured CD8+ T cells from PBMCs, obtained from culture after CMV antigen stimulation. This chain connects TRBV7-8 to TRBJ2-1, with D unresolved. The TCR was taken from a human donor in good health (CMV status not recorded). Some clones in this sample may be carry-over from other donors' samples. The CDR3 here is CASSFTNYNEQFF. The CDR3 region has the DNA TGTGCCAGCAGCTTTACTAACTACAATGAGCAGTTCTTC. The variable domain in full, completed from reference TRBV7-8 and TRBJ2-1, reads GAGVSQSPRYKVAKRGQDVALRCDPISGHVSLFWYQQALGQGPEFLTYFQNEAQLDKSGLPSDRFFAERPEGSVSTLKIQRTQQEDSAVYLCASSFTNYNEQFFGPGTRLTVL.